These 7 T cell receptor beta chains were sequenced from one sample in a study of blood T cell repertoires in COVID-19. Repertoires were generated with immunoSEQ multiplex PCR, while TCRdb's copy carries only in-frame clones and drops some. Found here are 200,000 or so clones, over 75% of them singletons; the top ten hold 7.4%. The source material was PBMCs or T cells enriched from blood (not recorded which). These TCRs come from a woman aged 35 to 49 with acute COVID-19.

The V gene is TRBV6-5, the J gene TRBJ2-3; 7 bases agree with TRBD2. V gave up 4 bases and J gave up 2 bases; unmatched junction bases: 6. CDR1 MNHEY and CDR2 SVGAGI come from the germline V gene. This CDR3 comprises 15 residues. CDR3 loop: CASSSQRGFTDTQYF. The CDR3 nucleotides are TGTGCCAGCAGTTCCCAGCGGGGATTCACAGATACGCAGTATTTT.

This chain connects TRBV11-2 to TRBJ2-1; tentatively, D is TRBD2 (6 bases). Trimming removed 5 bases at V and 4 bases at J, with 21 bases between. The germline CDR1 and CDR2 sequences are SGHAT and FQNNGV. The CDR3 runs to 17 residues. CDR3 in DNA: TGTGCCAGCAGCACTAACGCCCGGGGGAGAACGTACAATGAGCAGTTCTTC. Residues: CASSTNARGRTYNEQFF.

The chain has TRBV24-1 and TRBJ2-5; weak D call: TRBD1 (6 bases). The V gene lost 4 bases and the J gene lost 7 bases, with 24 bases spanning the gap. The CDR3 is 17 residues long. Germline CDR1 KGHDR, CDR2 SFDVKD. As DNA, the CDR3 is TGTGCCACCAGTGAGAACGGCGCGGCCCAGGGGCCGGGGACCCAGTACTTC. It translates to CATSENGAAQGPGTQYF.

CDR3: CSVGVGQADTEAFF. CDR3 nucleotides: TGCAGCGTAGGCGTGGGACAGGCGGACACTGAAGCTTTCTTT. The V and J genes are TRBV29-1 and TRBJ1-1; 8 positions match TRBD1. Trimming removed 6 bases from V and 3 bases from J; junction bases left unmatched: 9. Germline CDR1 is SQVTM and CDR2 is ANQGSEA. The CDR3 extends over 14 amino acids. Full variable domain (outside the CDR3, taken from reference TRBV29-1 and TRBJ1-1): SAVISQKPSRDICQRGTSLTIQCQVDSQVTMMFWYRQQPGQSLTLIATANQGSEATYESGFVIDKFPISRPNLTFSTLTVSNMSPEDSSIYLCSVGVGQADTEAFFGQGTRLTVV.

The CDR3 DNA sequence: TGCAGCGTTGAAGTGACGGGTTCGATAGCTGCTGGGGCCAACGTCCTGACTTTC. Its translation is CSVEVTGSIAAGANVLTF. This chain links TRBV29-1 with TRBJ2-6; no firm D call. Germline V CDR1 and CDR2: SQVTM, ANQGSEA. The CDR3 length is 18 residues. V was shortened by 1 base and J by 2 bases, with 18 bases between the two germline ends.

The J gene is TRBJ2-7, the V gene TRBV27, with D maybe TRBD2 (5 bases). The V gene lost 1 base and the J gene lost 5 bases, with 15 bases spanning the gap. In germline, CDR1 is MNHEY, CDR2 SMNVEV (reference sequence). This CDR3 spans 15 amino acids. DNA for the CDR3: TGTGCCAGCAGTTTATTCGGTGGTTACGGGGACGAGCAGTACTTC. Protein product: CASSLFGGYGDEQYF.

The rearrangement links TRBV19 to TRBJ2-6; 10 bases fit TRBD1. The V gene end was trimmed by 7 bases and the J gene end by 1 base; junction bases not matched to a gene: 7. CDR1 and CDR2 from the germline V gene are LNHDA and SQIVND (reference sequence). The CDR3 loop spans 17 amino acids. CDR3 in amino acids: CASTPTGGKSGANVLTF. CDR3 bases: TGTGCCAGTACCCCGACAGGGGGCAAGTCTGGGGCCAACGTCCTGACTTTC.